This T cell receptor (beta chain) was found in a study of CD8+ T cells in alopecia areata. Study-level information: Treated individuals took tofacitinib by mouth, 5 to 10 mg twice daily.

V dropped 0 bases and J dropped 3 bases, with 8 bases sitting between them. The germline V gene encodes CDR1 SGDLS and CDR2 YYNGEE. This CDR3 has 14 amino acids. General observations from the study: Patients showed less clear TCR sequence sharing than mice, possibly partly because of HLA diversity. It was lesional scalp, especially alopecia totalis/universalis, that showed higher clonality than normal scalp.

As concerns this clone: The target antigen is unknown.

Following RNA extraction, reverse transcription yielded cDNA that acted as the sequencing template. Data came from immunoSEQ multiplex PCR; TCRdb stores just in-frame clones and leaves some out. The sample has just over 150,000 clones, around half seen once. Researchers took lesional scalp punch biopsies and peripheral blood from people who were alopecia areata patients. The source is a human donor with alopecia areata. V and J are TRBV9 and TRBJ2-3; D unclear. Sequencing was performed on CD8+ T cells sorted from blood, taken at week 0. CDR3 DNA sequence: TGTGCCAGCAGCGTAGAGGTTCAGACAGATACGCAGTATTTT. As protein: CASSVEVQTDTQYF. The full variable domain, with the rest looked up from reference TRBV9 and TRBJ2-3, is DSGVTQTPKHLITATGQRVTLRCSPRSGDLSVYWYQQSLDQGLQFLIQYYNGEERAKGNILERFSAQQFPDLHSELNLSSLELGDSALYFCASSVEVQTDTQYFGPGTRLTVL.